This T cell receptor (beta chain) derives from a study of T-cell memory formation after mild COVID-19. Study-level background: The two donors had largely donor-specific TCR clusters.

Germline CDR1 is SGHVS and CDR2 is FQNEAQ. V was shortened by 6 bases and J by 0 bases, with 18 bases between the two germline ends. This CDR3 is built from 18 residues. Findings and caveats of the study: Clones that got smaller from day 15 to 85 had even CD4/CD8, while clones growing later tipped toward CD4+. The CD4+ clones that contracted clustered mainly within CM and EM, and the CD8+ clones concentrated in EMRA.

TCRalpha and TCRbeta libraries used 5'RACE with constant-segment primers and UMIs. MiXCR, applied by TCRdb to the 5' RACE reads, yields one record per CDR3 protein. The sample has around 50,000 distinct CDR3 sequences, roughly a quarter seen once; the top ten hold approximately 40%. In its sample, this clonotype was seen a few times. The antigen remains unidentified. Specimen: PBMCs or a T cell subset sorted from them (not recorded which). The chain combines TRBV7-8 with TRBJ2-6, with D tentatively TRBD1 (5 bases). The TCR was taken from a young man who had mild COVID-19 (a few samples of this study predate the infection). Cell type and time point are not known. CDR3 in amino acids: CASSPGTRVGSGANVLTF. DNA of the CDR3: TGTGCCAGCAGTCCTGGAACCAGGGTCGGCTCTGGGGCCAACGTCCTGACTTTC. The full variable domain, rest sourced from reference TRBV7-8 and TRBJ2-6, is GAGVSQSPRYKVAKRGQDVALRCDPISGHVSLFWYQQALGQGPEFLTYFQNEAQLDKSGLPSDRFFAERPEGSVSTLKIQRTQQEDSAVYLCASSPGTRVGSGANVLTFGAGSRLTVL.